Sequencing of this TCR beta chain was carried out in a study of beta chain features in type 1 diabetes. Study-wide findings and caveats: Within each of all four CD4+ subsets, Type 1 diabetes patients had TCRB CDR3s that were moderately but significantly shorter.

Notes on this clone: Its antigen is not identified.

Since all of the isolated RNA was reverse transcribed, expressed TCRB transcripts were what got sequenced. Deep immunoSEQ sequencing covered naive, central memory and regulatory T cell samples. Assay: immunoSEQ multiplex PCR; the TCRdb copy retains only in-frame clones and omits some. The data hold 500,000 to 650,000 clones, with about an eighth observed a single time. Material: naive CD4+ T cells from blood. The receptor's source is a man younger than 45 with type 1 diabetes.

CDR3 DNA: TGTGCCAGCAGCTTAGCCGGGACCCAGTACTTC. It specifies CASSLAGTQYF. V gene TRBV11-2 combines with J gene TRBJ2-5, with D unresolved. The V and J ends lost 1 base and 7 bases respectively, with 4 bases between them. The CDR3 length is 11 residues. Germline V gene sequence: CDR1 SGHAT, CDR2 FQNNGV.